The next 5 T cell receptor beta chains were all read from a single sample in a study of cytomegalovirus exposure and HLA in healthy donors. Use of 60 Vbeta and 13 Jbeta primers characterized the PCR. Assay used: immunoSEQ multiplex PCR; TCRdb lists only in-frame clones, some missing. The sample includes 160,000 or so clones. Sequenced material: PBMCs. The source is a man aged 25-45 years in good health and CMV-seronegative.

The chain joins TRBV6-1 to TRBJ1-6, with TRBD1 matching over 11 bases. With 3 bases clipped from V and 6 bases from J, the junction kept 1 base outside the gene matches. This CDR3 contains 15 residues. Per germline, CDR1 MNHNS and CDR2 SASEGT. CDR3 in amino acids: CASSDGTGGNSPLHF. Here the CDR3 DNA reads TGTGCCAGCAGTGACGGGACAGGGGGTAATTCACCCCTCCACTTT.

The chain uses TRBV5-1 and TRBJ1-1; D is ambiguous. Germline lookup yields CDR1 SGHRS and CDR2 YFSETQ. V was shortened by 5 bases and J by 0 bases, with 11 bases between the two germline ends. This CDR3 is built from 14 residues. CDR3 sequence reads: CASSLQVLNTEAFF. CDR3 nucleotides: TGCGCCAGCAGTCTCCAGGTTCTGAACACTGAAGCTTTCTTT.

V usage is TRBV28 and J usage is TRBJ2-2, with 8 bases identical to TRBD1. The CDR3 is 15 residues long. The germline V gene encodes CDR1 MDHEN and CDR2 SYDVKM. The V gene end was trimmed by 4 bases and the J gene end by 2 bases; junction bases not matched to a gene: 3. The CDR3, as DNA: TGTGCCAGCAGTTACAGGGGGTTTAACACCGGGGAGCTGTTTTTT. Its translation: CASSYRGFNTGELFF. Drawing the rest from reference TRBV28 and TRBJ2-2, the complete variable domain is DVKVTQSSRYLVKRTGEKVFLECVQDMDHENMFWYRQDPGLGLRLIYFSYDVKMKEKGDIPEGYSVSREKKERFSLILESASTNQTSMYLCASSYRGFNTGELFFGEGSRLTVL.

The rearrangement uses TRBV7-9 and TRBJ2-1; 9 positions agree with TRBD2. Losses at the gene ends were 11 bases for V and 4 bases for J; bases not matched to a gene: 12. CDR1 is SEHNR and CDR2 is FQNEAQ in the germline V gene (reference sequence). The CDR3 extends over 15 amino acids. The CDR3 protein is CASSGTRTVYNEQFF. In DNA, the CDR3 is TGTGCCTCTAGCGGGACTCGAACTGTTTACAATGAGCAGTTCTTC.

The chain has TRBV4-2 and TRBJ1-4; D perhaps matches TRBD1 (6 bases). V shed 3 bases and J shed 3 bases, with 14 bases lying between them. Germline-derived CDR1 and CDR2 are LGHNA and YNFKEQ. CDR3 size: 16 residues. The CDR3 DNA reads TGTGCCAGCAGCCATCTGTTAGGGGGTGCTAATGAAAAACTGTTTTTT. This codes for CASSHLLGGANEKLFF.